One and the same sample provided the 28 T cell receptor beta chains below, sequenced in a study of T-cell memory formation after mild COVID-19. TCRdb fed the 5' RACE reads into MiXCR, producing one record per CDR3 protein. The sample records some 440,000 distinct CDR3 sequences, around a quarter being singletons. Material for sequencing was PBMCs or a T cell subset sorted from them (not recorded which). These receptors were taken from an adult woman who had mild COVID-19 (a few samples of this study predate the infection). Cell type and time point are not known.

The sample holds many counts of this clonotype. Mismatch with germline at one junction end may stem from a read error. The chain combines TRBV5-1 with TRBJ2-7; the match to TRBD2 covers 8 bases. CDR1 and CDR2 (germline): SGHRS, YFSETQ. This CDR3 has 14 amino acids. CDR3 in DNA: TGTGCCAGCAGCTTAGGCGGGGGGACCTACGAGCAGTACTTC. As protein: CASSLGGGTYEQYF.

This clonotype was detected only a few times. The chain joins TRBV6-5 to TRBJ2-1; D may be TRBD1 or TRBD2 (5 bases each). V was clipped by 6 bases and J by 5 bases, with 8 bases between them. Germline V gene sequence: CDR1 MNHEY, CDR2 SVGAGI. This CDR3 contains 12 residues. The CDR3 loop reads CASRGTDNEQFF. The CDR3, as DNA: TGTGCCAGCAGGGGGACGGACAATGAGCAGTTCTTC.

The chain joins TRBV20-1 to TRBJ1-2; no clear D. This CDR3 comprises 14 residues. CDR1 is DFQATT, CDR2 SNEGSKA, per germline (reference sequence). V was trimmed by 0 bases and J by 6 bases, leaving 14 bases between them. Here the CDR3 reads CSARDSVTLDGYTF. The CDR3 region has the DNA TGCAGTGCTAGAGATTCGGTGACTTTGGATGGCTACACCTTC.

This chain uses TRBV24-1 with TRBJ2-2; 8 bases fit TRBD2. The CDR3 covers 18 residues. CDR1 and CDR2 from the germline V gene are KGHDR and SFDVKD. V shed 1 base and J 6 bases; nucleotides not matched to a gene: 12. The CDR3 loop reads CATSDLAGVSPRPGELFF. The CDR3 DNA follows: TGTGCCACCAGTGATTTAGCGGGAGTTTCACCTCGACCCGGGGAGCTGTTTTTT.

The V and J genes are TRBV5-4 and TRBJ1-1; a possible D gene is TRBD1 (6 bases). V was trimmed by 3 bases and J by 4 bases, leaving 19 bases between them. The CDR3 spans 16 residues. Germline V gene sequence: CDR1 SGHNT, CDR2 YYREEE (reference sequence). The CDR3 loop is CASSWSPGGSGTEAFF. The CDR3 bases are TGTGCCAGCAGCTGGAGCCCCGGGGGCTCGGGCACTGAAGCTTTCTTT.

This sequence joins TRBV20-1 and TRBJ2-5; D perhaps matches TRBD1 (5 bases). CDR3 size: 15 residues. The germline V gene has CDR1 DFQATT and CDR2 SNEGSKA (reference sequence). V was trimmed by 0 bases and J by 1 base, leaving 12 bases between them. CDR3 region: CSARDPSQVQETQYF. The CDR3 nucleotides are TGCAGTGCTAGAGATCCGTCACAGGTCCAAGAGACCCAGTACTTC.

This rearrangement joins TRBV18 to TRBJ2-7; 16 nucleotides agree with TRBD2. J gave up 1 base and V 0 bases, and 12 bases lay outside the gene matches. Germline V gene lookup returns CDR1 KGHSH and CDR2 LQKENI. The CDR3 is made up of 21 amino acids. The CDR3 loop is CASSPPLGTSGGASLSYEQYF. In DNA form, the CDR3 reads TGTGCCAGCTCACCACCCCTCGGGACTAGCGGGGGGGCGTCTCTATCCTACGAGCAGTACTTC. Full variable domain (outside the CDR3, taken from reference TRBV18 and TRBJ2-7): NAGVMQNPRHLVRRRGQEARLRCSPMKGHSHVYWYRQLPEEGLKFMVYLQKENIIDESGMPKERFSAEFPKEGPSILRIQQVVRGDSAAYFCASSPPLGTSGGASLSYEQYFGPGTRLTVT.

V and J are TRBV5-1 and TRBJ2-1; TRBD2 agrees at 15 bases. Unmatched junction bases numbered 7, after V lost 1 base and J lost 2 bases. Germline V gives CDR1 SGHRS, CDR2 YFSETQ. This CDR3 contains 19 residues. DNA for the CDR3: TGCGCCAGCAGCTTGTTCTGGACTAGCGGGAGGGCAACCTACAATGAGCAGTTCTTC. It yields the protein CASSLFWTSGRATYNEQFF.

The rearrangement joins TRBV19 to TRBJ1-3, with D possibly being TRBD1 (6 bases). The CDR3 covers 16 residues. The germline V gene has CDR1 LNHDA and CDR2 SQIVND (reference sequence). Trimming removed 6 bases from V and 2 bases from J, with 17 bases in between. The CDR3 loop reads CASSTTPGQPGNTIYF. The CDR3 region has the DNA TGTGCCAGTAGCACCACACCTGGACAGCCTGGAAACACCATATATTTT.

This clonotype was observed a few times. The genes are TRBV19 and TRBJ1-2, with a weak D call TRBD1 (6 bases). This CDR3 contains 14 residues. Germline CDR1 reads LNHDA; CDR2 reads SQIVND (reference sequence). V gave up 9 bases and J gave up 6 bases, with 20 bases separating them. This CDR3 is CASLRTGAGDGYTF. The CDR3 DNA reads TGTGCCAGCCTCAGGACGGGGGCGGGTGATGGCTACACCTTC.

This sequence joins TRBV12-3 or TRBV12-4 and TRBJ2-1; no clear D gene. Trimming stripped 2 bases from V and 5 bases from J, with 7 bases between. The CDR3 has 13 amino acids. CDR3 amino acids: CASSLHPDNEQFF. As DNA, the CDR3 is TGTGCCAGCAGTTTACACCCGGACAATGAGCAGTTCTTC.

The CDR3 coding sequence is TGCGCCAGCAGCGGACAGGGCCTACTTACCTACAATGAGCAGTTCTTC. Amino acids: CASSGQGLLTYNEQFF. The gene calls are TRBV5-1 and TRBJ2-1; the match to TRBD1 covers 8 bases. Germline V gene data show CDR1 as SGHRS and CDR2 as YFSETQ. The V gene end was trimmed by 4 bases and the J gene end by 2 bases; junction bases not matched to a gene: 8. This CDR3 region has 16 residues.

The chain joins TRBV3-1 to TRBJ2-7; 9 bases match TRBD1. The CDR3 totals 15 residues. The V gene's germline CDR1 is LGHDT and CDR2 YNNKEL (reference sequence). J lost 4 bases, V lost 4 bases, and 8 bases had no gene match. The CDR3 loop is CASSPSGQGLYEQYF. The DNA for the CDR3 is TGTGCCAGCAGCCCGTCGGGACAGGGTCTTTACGAGCAGTACTTC.

This clonotype was detected a few times. This chain uses TRBV6-5 with TRBJ2-3; D remains unclear. CDR3 length: 14 residues. From germline, CDR1 is MNHEY and CDR2 SVGAGI. V gave up 6 bases and J gave up 4 bases, with 14 bases separating them. This CDR3 reads CASSGPHRPDTQYF. As DNA, the CDR3 is TGTGCCAGCAGCGGGCCGCACCGCCCAGATACGCAGTATTTT.

This chain uses TRBV27 with TRBJ2-7; 9 positions match TRBD1. V lost 8 bases and J lost 3; bases outside the gene matches: 11. This CDR3 is 15 amino acids long. The germline CDR1 and CDR2 sequences are MNHEY and SMNVEV (reference sequence). The CDR3 nucleotides read TGTGCCAGCGGCCAACAGGGGGCGGTAGGCTACGAGCAGTACTTC. It translates to CASGQQGAVGYEQYF.

The V and J genes are TRBV5-6 and TRBJ2-2; the match to TRBD2 covers 7 bases. Germline trimming cut 2 bases from V and 4 bases from J; bases unmatched to any gene: 5. CDR1 is SGHDT and CDR2 is YYEEEE in the germline V gene. This CDR3 is 15 amino acids long. The CDR3 coding sequence is TGTGCCAGCAGCTTCGGGGGGAAGAGCACCGGGGAGCTGTTTTTT. Translating it yields CASSFGGKSTGELFF.

This chain uses TRBV27 with TRBJ2-7; D tentatively fits TRBD1 or TRBD2 (5 bases each). The CDR3 length is 15 residues. V was pared by 4 bases and J by 2 bases, with 15 bases between. Germline CDR1 MNHEY, CDR2 SMNVEV (reference sequence). CDR3: CASSSTHGATYEQYF. The CDR3 nucleotides are TGTGCCAGCAGTTCGACTCACGGGGCCACCTACGAGCAGTACTTC.

This clonotype turned up a few times. The chain recombines TRBV13 with TRBJ1-2; 7 bases align to TRBD1. The CDR3 spans 15 residues. Germline V gives CDR1 PRHDT, CDR2 FYEKMQ (reference sequence). Trimming took 4 bases from V and 6 from J; bases not matched to a gene: 11. CDR3 in amino acids: CASSSTGDTRDGYTF. CDR3 nucleotides: TGTGCCAGCAGCTCCACAGGGGACACCAGGGATGGCTACACCTTC.

This sequence joins TRBV7-6 and TRBJ1-4; D not certain. Germline V gene lookup returns CDR1 SGHVS and CDR2 FNYEAQ. The CDR3 has 14 residues. The V end was cut by 5 bases, the J end by 4 bases, with 11 bases between. The chain's CDR3 is CASSQDTVNEKLFF. The CDR3 DNA sequence: TGTGCCAGCAGCCAAGACACCGTTAATGAAAAACTGTTTTTT.

The rearrangement links TRBV12-3 or TRBV12-4 to TRBJ1-2; D call uncertain. Trimming pared 1 base from V and 9 bases from J, leaving 6 bases between. The CDR3 runs 11 residues. The CDR3 DNA follows: TGTGCCAGCAGTTTAGAAGGGAGCTACACCTTC. Protein: CASSLEGSYTF.

This clonotype was recorded a few times. The chain employs TRBV20-1 and TRBJ2-2; 7 nucleotides line up with TRBD2. Per the germline V gene, CDR1 is DFQATT and CDR2 is SNEGSKA (reference sequence). V was pared by 1 base and J by 3 bases, with 17 bases of the junction left unmatched. The CDR3 runs to 19 residues. The CDR3: CSARAMIGGLGTDTGELFF. DNA for the CDR3: TGCAGTGCTAGAGCAATGATCGGTGGACTAGGGACTGACACCGGGGAGCTGTTTTTT.

The V call is TRBV12-3 or TRBV12-4, the J call TRBJ2-1; D gene ambiguous. Trimming left V 3 bases short and J 8 bases short, with 17 bases between. The CDR3 loop spans 15 amino acids. The CDR3 protein is CASSFSARVKYEQFF. The CDR3 region has the DNA TGTGCCAGCAGTTTCTCGGCTAGGGTTAAATATGAGCAGTTCTTC.

This clonotype was counted ten times or more. V is TRBV15 and J is TRBJ2-1; 8 nucleotides align to TRBD2. The CDR3 spans 16 residues. Per the germline V gene, CDR1 is LNHNV and CDR2 is YYDKDF (reference sequence). V lost 1 base, J lost 4 bases, and 6 bases stayed unmatched. CDR3 loop: CATSRASGSTYNEQFF. The CDR3 DNA follows: TGTGCCACCAGCAGAGCCAGCGGGAGCACGTACAATGAGCAGTTCTTC.

J is TRBJ2-5 and V is TRBV7-2, with TRBD2 matching over 13 bases. The germline gives CDR1 SGHTA, CDR2 FQGNSA. CDR3 size: 16 residues. Trimming cost V 1 base and J 4 bases; bases outside gene matches: 3. The CDR3 DNA is TGTGCCAGCAGCTTAGAACTAGCGGGAGGGCGAGAGACCCAGTACTTC. Translating gives CASSLELAGGRETQYF.

This clonotype has only a few counts. The rearrangement links TRBV5-1 to TRBJ2-1; D is undetermined. Trimming took off 0 bases at V and 5 bases at J, with 6 bases between the two ends. The CDR3 is made up of 13 amino acids. Looked up from germline, CDR1 is SGHRS and CDR2 is YFSETQ. The CDR3 loop reads CASSLEYHNEQFF. The CDR3 DNA reads TGCGCCAGCAGCTTGGAGTACCACAATGAGCAGTTCTTC.

V usage is TRBV29-1 and J usage is TRBJ2-7, with 7 bases identical to TRBD1. Germline lookup yields CDR1 SQVTM and CDR2 ANQGSEA. V shed 4 bases, J shed 2 bases, and the junction held 2 bases outside the gene matches. There are 12 residues in the CDR3. The CDR3 DNA follows: TGCAGCGTTGCGACAGGGACCTACGAGCAGTACTTC. Amino acids: CSVATGTYEQYF.

Concerning this clonotype itself: The germline gene is not matched at one end of the junction; a read error may be the cause. J is TRBJ2-2 and V is TRBV12-3 or TRBV12-4; 11 bases are shared with TRBD2. The CDR3 extends over 18 amino acids. The CDR3 DNA sequence: TGTGCCAGCAGTTGGCGACTAGCGGGGAACACGAAGACCGGGGAGCTGTTTTTT. Translated: CASSWRLAGNTKTGELFF.

This clonotype was seen only a few times. The CDR3 loop reads CSAMTSGRALYNEQFF. As DNA, the CDR3 is TGCAGTGCTATGACTAGCGGGAGGGCCCTTTACAATGAGCAGTTCTTC. The chain links TRBV20-1 to TRBJ2-1; 14 bases fit TRBD2. The CDR3 sequence is 16 residues long. The V gene's germline CDR1 is DFQATT and CDR2 SNEGSKA (reference sequence). V gave up 4 bases and J gave up 4 bases; unmatched junction bases: 6.